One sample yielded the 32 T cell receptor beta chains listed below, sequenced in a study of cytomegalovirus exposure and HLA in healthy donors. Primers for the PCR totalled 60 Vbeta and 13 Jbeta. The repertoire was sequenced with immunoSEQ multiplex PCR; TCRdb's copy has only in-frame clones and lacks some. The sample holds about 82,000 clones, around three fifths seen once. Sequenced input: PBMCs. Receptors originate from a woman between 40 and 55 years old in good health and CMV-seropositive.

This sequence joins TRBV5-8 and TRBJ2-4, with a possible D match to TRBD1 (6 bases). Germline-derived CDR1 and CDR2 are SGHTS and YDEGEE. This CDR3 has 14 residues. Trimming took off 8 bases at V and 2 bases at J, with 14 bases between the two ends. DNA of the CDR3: TGTGCCAGTCGACCCAGGGGTTCCAAAAACATTCAGTACTTC. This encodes CASRPRGSKNIQYF.

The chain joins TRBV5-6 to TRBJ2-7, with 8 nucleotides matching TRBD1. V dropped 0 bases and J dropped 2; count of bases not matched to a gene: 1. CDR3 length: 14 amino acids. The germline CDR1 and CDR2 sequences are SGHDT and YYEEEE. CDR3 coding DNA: TGTGCCAGCAGCTTGGGGACAGGGACCTACGAGCAGTACTTC. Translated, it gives CASSLGTGTYEQYF.

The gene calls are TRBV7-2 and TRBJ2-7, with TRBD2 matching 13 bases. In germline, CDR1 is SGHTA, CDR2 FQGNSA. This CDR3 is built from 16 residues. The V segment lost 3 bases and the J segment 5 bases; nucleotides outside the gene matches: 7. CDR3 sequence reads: CASSFRLAGGAHEQYF. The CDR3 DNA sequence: TGTGCCAGCAGCTTCCGACTAGCGGGAGGAGCCCACGAGCAGTACTTC.

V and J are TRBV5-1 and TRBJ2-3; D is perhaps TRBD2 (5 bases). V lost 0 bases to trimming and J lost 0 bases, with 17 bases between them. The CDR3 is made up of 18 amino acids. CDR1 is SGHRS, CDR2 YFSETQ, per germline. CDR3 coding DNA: TGCGCCAGCAGCTTGGCTCGGGGTACCGATACTAGCACAGATACGCAGTATTTT. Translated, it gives CASSLARGTDTSTDTQYF.

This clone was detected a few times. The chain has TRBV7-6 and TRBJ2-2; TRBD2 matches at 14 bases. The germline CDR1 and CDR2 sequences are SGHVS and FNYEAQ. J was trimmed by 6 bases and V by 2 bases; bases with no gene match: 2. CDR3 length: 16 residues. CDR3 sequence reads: CASSLRLAGGAGELFF. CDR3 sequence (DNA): TGTGCCAGCAGCTTAAGACTAGCGGGAGGGGCCGGGGAGCTGTTTTTT.

The CDR3 DNA sequence: TGTGCCAGCAGCTTACCCATCCACAGAGAGACCCAGTACTTC. Translated, it gives CASSLPIHRETQYF. The chain employs TRBV7-2 and TRBJ2-5; D call uncertain. The CDR3 runs 14 residues. CDR1 and CDR2 (germline): SGHTA, FQGNSA. Between the trimmed V and J ends, which lost 2 bases and 4 bases, there was a span of 11 bases. Full variable domain (remainder filled in from reference TRBV7-2 and TRBJ2-5): GAGVSQSPSNKVTEKGKDVELRCDPISGHTALYWYRQSLGQGLEFLIYFQGNSAPDKSGLPSDRFSAERTGGSVSTLTIQRTQQEDSAVYLCASSLPIHRETQYFGPGTRLLVL.

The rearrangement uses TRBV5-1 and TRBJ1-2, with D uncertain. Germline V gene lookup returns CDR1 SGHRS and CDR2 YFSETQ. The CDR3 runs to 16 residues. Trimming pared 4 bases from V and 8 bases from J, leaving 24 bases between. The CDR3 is CASSHSQLRSVGGYTF. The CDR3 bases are TGCGCCAGCAGCCATAGTCAACTACGATCTGTAGGCGGCTACACCTTC.

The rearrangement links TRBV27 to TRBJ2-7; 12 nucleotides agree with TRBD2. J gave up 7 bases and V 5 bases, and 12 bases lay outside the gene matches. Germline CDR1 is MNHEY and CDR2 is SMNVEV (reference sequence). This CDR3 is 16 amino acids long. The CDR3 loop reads CASSANRLAGVGEQYF. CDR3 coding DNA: TGTGCCAGCAGTGCCAACCGACTAGCGGGAGTGGGGGAGCAGTACTTC.

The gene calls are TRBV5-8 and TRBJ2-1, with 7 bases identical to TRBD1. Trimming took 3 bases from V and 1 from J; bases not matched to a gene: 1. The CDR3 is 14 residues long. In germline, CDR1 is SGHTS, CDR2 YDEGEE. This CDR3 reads CASSSQGSYNEQFF. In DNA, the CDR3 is TGTGCCAGCAGCTCACAGGGGTCCTACAATGAGCAGTTCTTC. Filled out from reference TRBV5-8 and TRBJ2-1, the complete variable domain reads EAGVTQSPTHLIKTRGQQATLRCSPISGHTSVYWYQQALGLGLQFLLWYDEGEERNRGNFPPRFSGRQFPNYSSELNVNALELEDSALYLCASSSQGSYNEQFFGPGTRLTVL.

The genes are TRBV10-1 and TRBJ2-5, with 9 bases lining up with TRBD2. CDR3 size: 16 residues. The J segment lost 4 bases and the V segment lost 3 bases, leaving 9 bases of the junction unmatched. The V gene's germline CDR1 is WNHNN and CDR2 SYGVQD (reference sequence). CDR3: CASSDEGGAGGETQYF. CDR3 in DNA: TGCGCCAGCAGTGACGAGGGAGGAGCGGGAGGAGAGACCCAGTACTTC.

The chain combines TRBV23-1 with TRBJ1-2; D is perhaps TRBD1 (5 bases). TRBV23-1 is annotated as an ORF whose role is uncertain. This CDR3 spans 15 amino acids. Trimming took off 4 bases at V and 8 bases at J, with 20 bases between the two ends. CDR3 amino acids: CASSPTREHRYGYTF. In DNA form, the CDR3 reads TGCGCCAGCAGTCCGACCAGGGAACACAGGTACGGCTACACCTTC.

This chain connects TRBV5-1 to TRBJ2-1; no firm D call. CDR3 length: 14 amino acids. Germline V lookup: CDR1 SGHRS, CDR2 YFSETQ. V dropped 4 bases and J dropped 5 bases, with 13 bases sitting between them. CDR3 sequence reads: CASSQTGSNNEQFF. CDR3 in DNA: TGCGCCAGCAGCCAGACCGGGTCTAACAATGAGCAGTTCTTC. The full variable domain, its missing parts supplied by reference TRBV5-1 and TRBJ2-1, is KAGVTQTPRYLIKTRGQQVTLSCSPISGHRSVSWYQQTPGQGLQFLFEYFSETQRNKGNFPGRFSGRQFSNSRSEMNVSTLELGDSALYLCASSQTGSNNEQFFGPGTRLTVL.

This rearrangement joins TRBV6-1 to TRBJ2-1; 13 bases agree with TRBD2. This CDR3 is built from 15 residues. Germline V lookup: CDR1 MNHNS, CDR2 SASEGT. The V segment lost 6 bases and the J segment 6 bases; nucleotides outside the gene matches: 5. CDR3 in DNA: TGTGCCAGCAGCGCCCGGACTAGCGGGAGCAATGAGCAGTTCTTC. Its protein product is CASSARTSGSNEQFF.

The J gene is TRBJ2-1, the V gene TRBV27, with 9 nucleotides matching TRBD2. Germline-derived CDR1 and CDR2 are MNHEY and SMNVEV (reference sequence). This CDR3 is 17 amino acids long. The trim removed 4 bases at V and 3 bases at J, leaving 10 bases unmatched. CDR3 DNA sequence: TGTGCCAGCAGTTCCATAGCGGGAGAGGGGGTCTACAATGAGCAGTTCTTC. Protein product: CASSSIAGEGVYNEQFF.

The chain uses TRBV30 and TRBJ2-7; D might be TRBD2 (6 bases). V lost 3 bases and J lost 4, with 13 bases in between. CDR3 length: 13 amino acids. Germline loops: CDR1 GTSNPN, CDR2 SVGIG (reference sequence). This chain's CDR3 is CAWRGGGLYEQYF. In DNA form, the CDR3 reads TGTGCCTGGAGGGGGGGAGGTCTTTACGAGCAGTACTTC.

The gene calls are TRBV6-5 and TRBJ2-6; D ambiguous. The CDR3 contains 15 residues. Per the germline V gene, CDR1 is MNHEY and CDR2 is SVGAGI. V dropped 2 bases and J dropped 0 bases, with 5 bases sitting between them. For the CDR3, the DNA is TGTGCCAGCAGTTACGGCAGCTCTGGGGCCAACGTCCTGACTTTC. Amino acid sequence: CASSYGSSGANVLTF.

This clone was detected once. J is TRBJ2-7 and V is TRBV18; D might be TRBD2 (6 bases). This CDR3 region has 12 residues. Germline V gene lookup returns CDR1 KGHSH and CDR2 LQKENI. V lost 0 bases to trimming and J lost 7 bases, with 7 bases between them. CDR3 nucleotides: TGTGCCAGCTCACCACCGAGCGGGGAGCAGTACTTC. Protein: CASSPPSGEQYF.

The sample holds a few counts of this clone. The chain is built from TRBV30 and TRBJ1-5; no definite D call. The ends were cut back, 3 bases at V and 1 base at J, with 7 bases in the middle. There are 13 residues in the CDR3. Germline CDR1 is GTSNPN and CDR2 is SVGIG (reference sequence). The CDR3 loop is CAWSATSNQPQHF. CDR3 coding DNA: TGTGCCTGGAGCGCAACAAGCAATCAGCCCCAGCATTTT.

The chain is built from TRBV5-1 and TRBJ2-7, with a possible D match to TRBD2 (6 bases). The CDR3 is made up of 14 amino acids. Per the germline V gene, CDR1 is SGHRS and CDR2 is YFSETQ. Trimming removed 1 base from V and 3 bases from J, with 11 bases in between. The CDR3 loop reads CASSLQGLNYEQYF. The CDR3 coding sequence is TGCGCCAGCAGCTTGCAGGGACTGAACTACGAGCAGTACTTC.

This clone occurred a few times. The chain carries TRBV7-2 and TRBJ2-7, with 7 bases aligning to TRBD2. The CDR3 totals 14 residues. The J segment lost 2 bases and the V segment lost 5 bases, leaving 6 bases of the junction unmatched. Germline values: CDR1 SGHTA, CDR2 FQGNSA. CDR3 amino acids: CASSPQAGAYEQYF. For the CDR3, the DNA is TGTGCCAGCAGCCCCCAGGCGGGAGCCTACGAGCAGTACTTC.

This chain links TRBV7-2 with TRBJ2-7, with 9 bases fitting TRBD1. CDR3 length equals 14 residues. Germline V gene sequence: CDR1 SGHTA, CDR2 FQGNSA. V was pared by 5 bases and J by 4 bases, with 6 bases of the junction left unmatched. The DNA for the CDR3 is TGTGCCAGCAGCCAAACAGGGGGCGTTTACGAGCAGTACTTC. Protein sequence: CASSQTGGVYEQYF. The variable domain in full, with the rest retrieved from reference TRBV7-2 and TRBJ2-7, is GAGVSQSPSNKVTEKGKDVELRCDPISGHTALYWYRQSLGQGLEFLIYFQGNSAPDKSGLPSDRFSAERTGGSVSTLTIQRTQQEDSAVYLCASSQTGGVYEQYFGPGTRLTVT.

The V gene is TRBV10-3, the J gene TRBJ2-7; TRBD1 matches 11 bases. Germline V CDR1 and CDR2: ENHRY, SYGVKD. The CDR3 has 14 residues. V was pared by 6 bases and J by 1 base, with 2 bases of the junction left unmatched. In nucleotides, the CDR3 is TGTGCCATCAGCGGGACAGGGGGTTCCTACGAGCAGTACTTC. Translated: CAISGTGGSYEQYF.

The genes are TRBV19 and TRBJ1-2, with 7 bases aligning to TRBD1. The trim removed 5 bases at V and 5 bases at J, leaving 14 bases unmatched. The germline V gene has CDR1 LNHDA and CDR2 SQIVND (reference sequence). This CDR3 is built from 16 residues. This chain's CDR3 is CASSAQTGNKGYGYTF. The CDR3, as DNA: TGTGCCAGTAGTGCTCAGACAGGGAATAAAGGGTATGGCTACACCTTC.

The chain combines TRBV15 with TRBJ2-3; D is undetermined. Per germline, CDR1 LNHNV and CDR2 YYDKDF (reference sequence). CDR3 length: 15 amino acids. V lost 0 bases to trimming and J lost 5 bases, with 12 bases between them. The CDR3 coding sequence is TGTGCCACCAGCAGAGATCTCGGGTCCATAGATACGCAGTATTTT. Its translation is CATSRDLGSIDTQYF.

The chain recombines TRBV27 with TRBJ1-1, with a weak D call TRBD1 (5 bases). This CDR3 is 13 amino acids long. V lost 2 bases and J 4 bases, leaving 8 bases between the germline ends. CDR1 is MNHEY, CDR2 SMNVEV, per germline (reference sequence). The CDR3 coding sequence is TGTGCCAGCAGTTTAGGGGGAGGCACTGAAGCTTTCTTT. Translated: CASSLGGGTEAFF.

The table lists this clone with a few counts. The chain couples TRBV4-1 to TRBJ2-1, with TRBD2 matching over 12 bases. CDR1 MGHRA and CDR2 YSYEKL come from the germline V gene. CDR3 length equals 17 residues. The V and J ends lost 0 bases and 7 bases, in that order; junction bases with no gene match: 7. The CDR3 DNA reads TGCGCCAGCAGCCAAGAAAAAGGACTAGCGGGATTAAATGAGCAGTTCTTC. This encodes CASSQEKGLAGLNEQFF.

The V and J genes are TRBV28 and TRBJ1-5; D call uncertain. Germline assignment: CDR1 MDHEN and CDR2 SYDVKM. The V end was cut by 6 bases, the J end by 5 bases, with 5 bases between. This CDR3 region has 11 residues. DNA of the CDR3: TGTGCCAGCAGACGCGATCAGCCCCAGCATTTT. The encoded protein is CASRRDQPQHF.

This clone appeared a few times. The CDR3 sequence is CASSLGLAGLSEQYF. DNA of the CDR3: TGCGCCAGCAGCTTGGGCCTAGCGGGTCTCAGCGAGCAGTACTTC. The chain carries TRBV5-1 and TRBJ2-7; TRBD2 agrees at 8 bases. Germline V gene data show CDR1 as SGHRS and CDR2 as YFSETQ. The CDR3 has 15 residues. V was pared by 0 bases and J by 6 bases, with 8 bases of the junction left unmatched.

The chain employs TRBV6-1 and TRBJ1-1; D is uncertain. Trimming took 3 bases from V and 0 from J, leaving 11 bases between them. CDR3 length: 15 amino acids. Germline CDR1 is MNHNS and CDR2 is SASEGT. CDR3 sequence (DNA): TGTGCCAGCAGTGATCGAGGAAACGTGAACACTGAAGCTTTCTTT. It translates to CASSDRGNVNTEAFF.

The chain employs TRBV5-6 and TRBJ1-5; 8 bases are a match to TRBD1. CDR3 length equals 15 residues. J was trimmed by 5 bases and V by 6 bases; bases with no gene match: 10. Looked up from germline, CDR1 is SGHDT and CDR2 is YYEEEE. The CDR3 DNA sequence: TGTGCCAGCAACTTAGGACAGGGTCCCGATCAGCCCCAGCATTTT. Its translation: CASNLGQGPDQPQHF.

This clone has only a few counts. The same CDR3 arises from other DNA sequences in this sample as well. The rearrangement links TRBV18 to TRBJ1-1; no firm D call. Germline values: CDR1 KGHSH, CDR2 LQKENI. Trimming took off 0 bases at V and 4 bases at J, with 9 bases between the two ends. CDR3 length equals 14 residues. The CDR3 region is CASSPPPAGTEAFF. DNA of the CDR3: TGTGCCAGCTCACCACCGCCGGCGGGCACTGAAGCTTTCTTT.

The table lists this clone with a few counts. CDR3 sequence reads: CASSYWGRAGTEAFF. The CDR3 region has the DNA TGTGCCAGCAGTTACTGGGGCAGGGCCGGCACTGAAGCTTTCTTT. V and J are TRBV6-5 and TRBJ1-1; TRBD1 might be the D (5 bases). The CDR3 consists of 15 residues. Trimming stripped 1 base from V and 4 bases from J, with 13 bases between. Germline CDR1 and CDR2: MNHEY and SVGAGI.